One and the same sample provided the 25 T cell receptor beta chains below, sequenced in a study of T cell repertoires in cytomegalovirus infection. Via MiXCR, TCRdb re-called the reads, giving one row per CDR3 protein. Of 700,000 to 850,000 distinct CDR3 sequences in the sample, approximately 30% were seen once. Their antigen targets remain unknown. The material was cultured CD8+ T cells from PBMCs, obtained from culture after CMV antigen stimulation. Receptors were obtained from a human donor in good health (CMV status not recorded). Some clones in this sample may be carry-over from other donors' samples.

This clonotype occurred many times. The chain uses TRBV12-3 or TRBV12-4 and TRBJ2-1, with D unclear. CDR3 size: 14 residues. Trimming took 5 bases from V and 5 from J, leaving 13 bases between them. CDR3 sequence (DNA): TGTGCCAGCAGTCGTACCGGGCCAAACAATGAGCAGTTCTTC. Translation gives CASSRTGPNNEQFF.

This clonotype was detected once. The chain employs TRBV6-8 and TRBJ2-1, with D maybe TRBD1 (6 bases). V lost 2 bases and J 4 bases, leaving 9 bases between the germline ends. The CDR3 contains 14 residues. Looked up from germline, CDR1 is MNHGY and CDR2 is SAAAGT. DNA for the CDR3: TGTGCCAGCAGTTACGGGGGACAATACAATGAGCAGTTCTTC. This codes for CASSYGGQYNEQFF.

The rearrangement joins TRBV4-3 to TRBJ2-3, with 11 nucleotides matching TRBD2. V shed 4 bases and J 1 base; nucleotides not matched to a gene: 13. The CDR3 extends over 19 amino acids. Germline CDR1 LGHNA, CDR2 YSLEER. Here the CDR3 DNA reads TGCGCCAGCAGCCCCGAGGGTAGCGGGGGGGATTTTGGCACAGATACGCAGTATTTT. As protein: CASSPEGSGGDFGTDTQYF.

J is TRBJ2-2 and V is TRBV2, with a possible D match to TRBD2 (6 bases). The CDR3 is 16 residues long. CDR1 SNHLY and CDR2 FYNNEI come from the germline V gene. Trimming stripped 6 bases from V and 3 bases from J, with 17 bases between. CDR3 sequence (DNA): TGTGCCAGCAGAGGGGTCGGGGAGGCGTACACCGGGGAGCTGTTTTTT. Protein: CASRGVGEAYTGELFF.

The chain joins TRBV7-9 to TRBJ1-1; D is perhaps TRBD1 (5 bases). Germline assignment: CDR1 SEHNR and CDR2 FQNEAQ (reference sequence). This CDR3 has 13 amino acids. V was clipped by 1 base and J by 8 bases, with 11 bases between them. CDR3 sequence reads: CASSLEWGIEAFF. Written as DNA, the CDR3 is TGTGCCAGCAGCTTAGAATGGGGGATCGAAGCTTTCTTT.

The chain uses TRBV6-6 and TRBJ1-1; the match to TRBD1 covers 11 bases. Unmatched junction bases numbered 13, after V lost 6 bases and J lost 4 bases. Germline assignment: CDR1 MNHNY and CDR2 SVGAGI (reference sequence). The CDR3 is 17 residues long. In DNA form, the CDR3 reads TGTGCCAGCAGCCTGCGGGGACAGGGGGGAATAGGCACTGAAGCTTTCTTT. Protein product: CASSLRGQGGIGTEAFF.

The chain couples TRBV20-1 to TRBJ1-2; D is unclear. Germline V gene data show CDR1 as DFQATT and CDR2 as SNEGSKA (reference sequence). The CDR3 contains 12 residues. The V end lost 4 bases, the J end lost 5 bases, and 11 bases lay between the germline ends. The CDR3: CSATLEVYGYTF. In nucleotides, the CDR3 is TGCAGTGCTACACTCGAGGTTTATGGCTACACCTTC.

J is TRBJ2-1 and V is TRBV7-9; perhaps TRBD2 as D (6 bases). CDR3 length: 16 amino acids. From germline, CDR1 is SEHNR and CDR2 FQNEAQ (reference sequence). V was shortened by 5 bases and J by 3 bases, with 17 bases between the two germline ends. CDR3 residues: CASSPVSGGIYNEQFF. The DNA for the CDR3 is TGTGCCAGCAGCCCCGTTTCCGGGGGAATCTACAATGAGCAGTTCTTC.

This chain joins TRBV29-1 and TRBJ2-5; unclear D gene. This CDR3 region has 11 residues. V gave up 2 bases and J gave up 4 bases, with 5 bases separating them. Germline assignment: CDR1 SQVTM and CDR2 ANQGSEA. The CDR3, as DNA: TGCAGCGTTGAAAAGCGAGAGACCCAGTACTTC. This encodes CSVEKRETQYF.

Many counts were recorded for this clonotype. The chain links TRBV7-6 to TRBJ2-3, with D possibly being TRBD2 (6 bases). Between the trimmed V and J ends, which lost 5 bases and 1 base, there was a span of 13 bases. Germline lookup yields CDR1 SGHVS and CDR2 FNYEAQ. The CDR3 extends over 15 amino acids. The CDR3 nucleotides are TGTGCCAGCAGCCCGGGACTCCCAGGCACAGATACGCAGTATTTT. Its translation is CASSPGLPGTDTQYF.

This clonotype was seen many times. The CDR3: CASTFKRGKTGELFF. As DNA, the CDR3 is TGTGCCAGCACCTTTAAGCGGGGGAAAACCGGGGAGCTGTTTTTT. The V gene is TRBV7-8, the J gene TRBJ2-2, with 8 bases aligning to TRBD2. V trimming: 7 bases; J trimming: 5 bases; junction bases outside the gene matches: 9. CDR1 and CDR2 from the germline V gene are SGHVS and FQNEAQ. The CDR3 runs to 15 residues.

This clonotype was seen many times. J is TRBJ2-6 and V is TRBV7-8, with a tentative D call TRBD2 (5 bases). Trimming left V 0 bases short and J 4 bases short, with 16 bases between. The CDR3 totals 18 residues. The V gene's germline CDR1 is SGHVS and CDR2 FQNEAQ. This chain's CDR3 is CASSLASVEGSGANVLTF. The CDR3, as DNA: TGTGCCAGCAGCTTAGCGTCAGTTGAGGGATCCGGGGCCAACGTCCTGACTTTC.

This clonotype was detected only a few times. J is TRBJ1-1 and V is TRBV7-9; 7 nucleotides agree with TRBD1. V lost 3 bases to trimming and J lost 0 bases; unmatched junction nucleotides: 16. This CDR3 has 19 residues. Per germline, CDR1 SEHNR and CDR2 FQNEAQ (reference sequence). The CDR3 reads CASSFALTGVGLMNTEAFF. The CDR3 coding sequence is TGTGCCAGCAGCTTCGCCCTTACAGGGGTGGGACTTATGAACACTGAAGCTTTCTTT. Full variable domain (rest looked up from reference TRBV7-9 and TRBJ1-1): DTGVSQNPRHKITKRGQNVTFRCDPISEHNRLYWYRQTLGQGPEFLTYFQNEAQLEKSRLLSDRFSAERPKGSFSTLEIQRTEQGDSAMYLCASSFALTGVGLMNTEAFFGQGTRLTVV.

The rearrangement uses TRBV7-9 and TRBJ1-2, with TRBD1 matching over 7 bases. CDR1 is SEHNR and CDR2 is FQNEAQ in the germline V gene (reference sequence). Unmatched junction bases numbered 11, after V lost 5 bases and J lost 5 bases. The CDR3 has 15 amino acids. CDR3 sequence: CASSRWDSPGYGYTF. CDR3 DNA sequence: TGTGCCAGCAGCCGATGGGACAGCCCGGGGTATGGCTACACCTTC.

This clonotype was counted many times. The chain has TRBV7-9 and TRBJ1-1, with 7 bases fitting TRBD1. The germline CDR1 and CDR2 sequences are SEHNR and FQNEAQ (reference sequence). J was trimmed by 8 bases and V by 8 bases; bases with no gene match: 8. The CDR3 covers 12 residues. CDR3 region: CASGRQGPEAFF. In DNA, the CDR3 is TGTGCCAGCGGTCGACAGGGCCCCGAAGCTTTCTTT.

The V call is TRBV5-6, the J call TRBJ2-7; possible D gene TRBD2, 7 bases. Germline-derived CDR1 and CDR2 are SGHDT and YYEEEE. V was trimmed by 1 base and J by 0 bases, leaving 11 bases between them. The CDR3 length is 15 residues. Here the CDR3 reads CASSLKAGASYEQYV. The CDR3 DNA reads TGTGCCAGCAGCTTGAAGGCGGGGGCCTCCTACGAGCAGTACGTC.

This clonotype showed up many times. The rearrangement links TRBV6-2 or TRBV6-3 to TRBJ2-3, with a possible D match to TRBD2 (5 bases). Germline V gene data show CDR1 as MNHEY and CDR2 as SVGEGT. Trimming cost V 5 bases and J 2 bases, with 14 bases left between them. The CDR3 has 15 residues. The CDR3 sequence: CASSAGVRFTDTQYF. Here the CDR3 DNA reads TGTGCCAGCAGTGCCGGGGTGAGATTCACAGATACGCAGTATTTT.

This clonotype occurred a few times. The chain recombines TRBV7-9 with TRBJ2-7; TRBD1 aligns across 10 bases. The germline V gene encodes CDR1 SEHNR and CDR2 FQNEAQ (reference sequence). The CDR3 extends over 15 amino acids. V gave up 5 bases and J gave up 7 bases; unmatched junction bases: 11. The CDR3 loop is CASSGRTGGAGEQYV. DNA of the CDR3: TGTGCCAGCAGCGGACGGACAGGGGGTGCCGGAGAGCAGTACGTC.

The chain employs TRBV5-4 and TRBJ2-7, with 7 bases fitting TRBD2. The CDR3 sequence is 15 residues long. Trimming cost V 4 bases and J 4 bases; bases outside gene matches: 11. The germline gives CDR1 SGHNT, CDR2 YYREEE (reference sequence). As DNA, the CDR3 is TGTGCCAGCAGCCTGCCCGGAACTAGCGCATACGAGCAGTACGTC. Translation: CASSLPGTSAYEQYV.

J is TRBJ2-1 and V is TRBV20-1; tentatively, D is TRBD1 or TRBD2 (7 bases each). The length of the CDR3 is 13 residues. Germline values: CDR1 DFQATT, CDR2 SNEGSKA (reference sequence). Trimming shortened V by 6 bases and J by 15 bases, and 24 bases separated the two germline ends. The CDR3 coding sequence is TGCAGTGCGGACCAGGGGGGGGCGAACTTGCGGTTCTTC. Translating it yields CSADQGGANLRFF.

This clonotype was observed many times. The chain combines TRBV6-6 with TRBJ1-5; no clear D gene. Germline V gene lookup returns CDR1 MNHNY and CDR2 SVGAGI (reference sequence). V dropped 10 bases and J dropped 0 bases, with 19 bases sitting between them. The CDR3 length is 16 residues. This CDR3 is CATLAETPYSNQPQHF. The CDR3 DNA sequence: TGTGCCACCCTGGCTGAGACACCCTATAGCAATCAGCCCCAGCATTTT.

This clonotype was detected a few times. The chain uses TRBV27 and TRBJ2-1; the match to TRBD2 covers 12 bases. This CDR3 has 22 amino acids. CDR1 MNHEY and CDR2 SMNVEV come from the germline V gene (reference sequence). Trimming cost V 2 bases and J 1 base; bases outside gene matches: 18. The CDR3 region is CASSLSPHLAGGRVRSYNEQFF. The CDR3 DNA sequence: TGTGCCAGCAGTTTAAGCCCCCACCTAGCGGGGGGGCGGGTTAGGTCCTACAATGAGCAGTTCTTC.

This clonotype was picked up a small number of times. The V call is TRBV6-2 or TRBV6-3, the J call TRBJ2-5, with TRBD2 as a possible D gene (6 bases). Germline CDR1 is MNHEY and CDR2 is SVGEGT. Trimming removed 1 base from V and 2 bases from J, with 14 bases in between. This CDR3 comprises 16 residues. The CDR3 coding sequence is TGTGCCAGCAGTTACTTGGGCGGTGCGGGACAAGAGACCCAGTACTTC. Protein: CASSYLGGAGQETQYF.

This clonotype has just a few counts. V gene TRBV12-3 or TRBV12-4 combines with J gene TRBJ2-7; no firm D call. This CDR3 is built from 16 residues. Deletions cut 4 bases from V and 2 bases from J, with 18 bases between. The CDR3 DNA is TGTGCCAGCAGTTCCCCGGGCCCCACAAGGGCCTACGAGCAGTACTTC. Encoded protein: CASSSPGPTRAYEQYF.

This rearrangement joins TRBV28 to TRBJ2-2; D not certain. V was pared by 3 bases and J by 7 bases, with 15 bases between. There are 15 residues in the CDR3. Germline V gives CDR1 MDHEN, CDR2 SYDVKM. CDR3 amino acids: CASSFGSVLSGELFF. CDR3 coding DNA: TGTGCCAGCAGTTTCGGGTCAGTCCTCAGCGGGGAGCTGTTTTTT.